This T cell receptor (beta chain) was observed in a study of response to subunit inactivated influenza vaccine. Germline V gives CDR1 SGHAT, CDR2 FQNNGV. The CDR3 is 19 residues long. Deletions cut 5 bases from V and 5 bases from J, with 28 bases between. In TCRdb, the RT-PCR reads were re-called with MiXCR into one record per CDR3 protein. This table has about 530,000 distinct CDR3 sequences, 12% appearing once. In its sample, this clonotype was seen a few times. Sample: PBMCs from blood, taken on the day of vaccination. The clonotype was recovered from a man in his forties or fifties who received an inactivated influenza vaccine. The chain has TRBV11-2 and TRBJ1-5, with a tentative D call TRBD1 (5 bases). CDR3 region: CASSLFTGHLTRYDQPQHF. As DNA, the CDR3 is TGTGCCAGCAGCCTTTTCACCGGACACCTTACGCGATACGATCAGCCCCAGCATTTT.